The sequence of this T cell receptor beta chain was determined in a study of shared clonotypes between healthy human individuals. Assay execution proceeded at the deep level. Every immunoSEQ plate was one replicate of a subset's evenly spread DNA. Method: immunoSEQ multiplex PCR; TCRdb's copy keeps in-frame clones and lacks some. The sample contains around 1.4 million clones, approximately 98.5% of which appear only once. The receptor was isolated from a man aged 25-45 years in good health. The sequencing input was naive CD4+ T cells sorted from blood. Subset of the sample: CD45RA+ positively selected.

CDR3 region: CASSYHAGLAGGVPNEQFF. The DNA for the CDR3 is TGTGCCAGCAGTTACCACGCCGGACTAGCGGGCGGGGTCCCAAATGAGCAGTTCTTC. The chain joins TRBV28 to TRBJ2-1, with 11 nucleotides matching TRBD2. Germline V CDR1 and CDR2: MDHEN, SYDVKM. This CDR3 region has 19 residues. The V and J ends lost 4 bases and 7 bases, in that order; junction bases with no gene match: 18.